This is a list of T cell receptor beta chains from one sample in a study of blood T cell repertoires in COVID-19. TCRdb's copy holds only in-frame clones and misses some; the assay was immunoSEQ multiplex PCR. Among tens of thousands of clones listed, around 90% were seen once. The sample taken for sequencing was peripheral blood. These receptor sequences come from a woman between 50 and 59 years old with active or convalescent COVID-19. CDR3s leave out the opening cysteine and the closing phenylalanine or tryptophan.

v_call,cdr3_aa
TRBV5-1,ASTLGTDSLEAF
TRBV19,ASSIDRGEEKLF
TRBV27,ASSLWTGGAYGYT
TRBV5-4,ASSLTSGEETQY
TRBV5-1,ASSSGTGITNEQF
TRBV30,AWTSLDTQY
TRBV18,ASSPGTGTETQY
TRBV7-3,ASSSGGDRATNTEAF
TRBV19,ASSALGVSNQPQH
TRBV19,ASSTRQGFNEQY
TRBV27,ASAHTLHNYEQY
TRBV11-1,ASSTNGQGNYGYT
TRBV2,ASSESQGRTGELF
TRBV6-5,ASSWERSSYNSPLH
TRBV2,ASREQGPRTGELF
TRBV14,ASSQEVHSDYGYT
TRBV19,ASSMAAGGAYEQY